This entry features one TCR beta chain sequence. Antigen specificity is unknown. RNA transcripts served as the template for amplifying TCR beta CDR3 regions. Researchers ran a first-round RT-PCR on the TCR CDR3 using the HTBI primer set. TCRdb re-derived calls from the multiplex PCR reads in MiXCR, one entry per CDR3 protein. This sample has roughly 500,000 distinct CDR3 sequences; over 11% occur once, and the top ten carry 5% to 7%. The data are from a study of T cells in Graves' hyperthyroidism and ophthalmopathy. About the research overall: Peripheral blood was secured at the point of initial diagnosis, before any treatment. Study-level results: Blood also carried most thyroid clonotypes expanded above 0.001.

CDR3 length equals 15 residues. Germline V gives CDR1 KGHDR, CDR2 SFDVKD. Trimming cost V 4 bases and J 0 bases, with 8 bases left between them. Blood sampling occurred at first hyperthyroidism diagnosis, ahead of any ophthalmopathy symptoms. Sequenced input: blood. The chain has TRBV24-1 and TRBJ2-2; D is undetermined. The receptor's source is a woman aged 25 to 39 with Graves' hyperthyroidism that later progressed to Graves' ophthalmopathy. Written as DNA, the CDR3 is TGTGCCACCAGTGACCCAACACCGAACACCGGGGAGCTGTTTTTT. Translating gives CATSDPTPNTGELFF.